These 18 T cell receptor beta chains originate from one sample sequenced in a study of early T cells in non-severe SARS-CoV-2 infection. MiXCR, applied by TCRdb to the 5' RACE reads, yields one record per CDR3 protein. This table has tens of thousands of distinct CDR3 sequences, about 6.8% appearing once. The sequencing here drew on whole blood, taken at baseline. All receptors come from an adult who was a healthcare worker with PCR-confirmed SARS-CoV-2 infection or an uninfected control (not recorded which).

This clonotype was observed a handful of times. The chain links TRBV4-3 to TRBJ2-1, with D possibly matching TRBD2 (5 bases). V lost 2 bases, J lost 4 bases, and 12 bases lay in between. Per the germline V gene, CDR1 is LGHNA and CDR2 is YSLEER. This CDR3 spans 15 amino acids. The DNA of the CDR3 is TGCGCCAGCAGCCAACAAGAGCGGCAATACAATGAGCAGTTCTTC. Residues: CASSQQERQYNEQFF.

The chain couples TRBV3-1 to TRBJ2-2; D gene ambiguous. The CDR3 covers 14 residues. Germline CDR1 and CDR2: LGHDT and YNNKEL (reference sequence). Trimming stripped 1 base from V and 6 bases from J, with 9 bases between. The chain's CDR3 is CASSQVPRAGELFF. The CDR3, as DNA: TGTGCCAGCAGCCAAGTTCCCCGGGCCGGGGAGCTGTTTTTT.

Ten or more counts support this clonotype. The genes are TRBV12-3 or TRBV12-4 and TRBJ2-5; TRBD1 might be the D (5 bases). The CDR3 is made up of 12 amino acids. V lost 5 bases and J lost 9, with 13 bases in between. CDR3 nucleotide sequence: TGTGCCAGCAGTGACAGCGCGAAGGCCCAGTACTTC. As protein: CASSDSAKAQYF.

At least ten counts were recorded for this clonotype. The V gene is TRBV3-2, the J gene TRBJ2-7; the DNA was not used to check the table's D call, TRBD2. TRBV3-2 is an annotated pseudogene. This CDR3 has 19 residues. CDR3 loop: CASSQVSPGLAGGPYEQYF. CDR3 DNA: TGTGCCAGCAGCCAAGTATCCCCGGGACTAGCGGGAGGACCCTACGAGCAGTACTTC.

This chain uses TRBV30 with TRBJ1-2, with D maybe TRBD1 (6 bases). In germline, CDR1 is GTSNPN, CDR2 SVGIG (reference sequence). There are 14 residues in the CDR3. Trimming stripped 3 bases from V and 6 bases from J, with 17 bases between. CDR3 coding DNA: TGTGCCTGGAGGGGGATATCAGGGGTTCATGGCTACACCTTC. It specifies CAWRGISGVHGYTF.

The table lists this clonotype with many counts. The rearrangement joins TRBV29-1 to TRBJ2-7, with D possibly matching TRBD1 (5 bases). Trimming removed 7 bases at V and 5 bases at J, with 18 bases between. Germline V gives CDR1 SQVTM, CDR2 ANQGSEA. The CDR3 extends over 13 amino acids. The CDR3 reads CSAKGTGHNEQYF. CDR3 sequence (DNA): TGCAGCGCCAAGGGCACAGGTCACAACGAGCAGTACTTC.

The J gene is TRBJ2-3, the V gene TRBV12-3 or TRBV12-4; no clear D. The CDR3 runs to 13 residues. The V gene lost 6 bases and the J gene lost 4 bases, with 11 bases spanning the gap. The CDR3 DNA sequence: TGTGCCAGCAGCTCCGTTCTCCCAGATACGCAGTATTTT. This codes for CASSSVLPDTQYF.

The V gene is TRBV6-5, the J gene TRBJ1-4; no firm D call. Germline V gene lookup returns CDR1 MNHEY and CDR2 SVGAGI. Trimming left V 6 bases short and J 0 bases short, with 8 bases between. This CDR3 comprises 14 residues. For the CDR3, the DNA is TGTGCCAGCAGGGGAGAGGCAACTAATGAAAAACTGTTTTTT. Protein: CASRGEATNEKLFF.

This clonotype was recorded many times. This chain joins TRBV6-2 or TRBV6-3 and TRBJ1-1; possibly TRBD1 for D (5 bases). The germline V gene encodes CDR1 MNHEY and CDR2 SVGEGT. Trimming removed 4 bases from V and 7 bases from J, with 16 bases in between. The CDR3 is made up of 14 amino acids. CDR3 sequence: CASSSRDGYFEAFF. In DNA form, the CDR3 reads TGTGCCAGCAGTTCGCGGGACGGGTATTTTGAAGCTTTCTTT.

This clonotype was seen ten or more times. This sequence joins TRBV27 and TRBJ1-2; 8 nucleotides agree with TRBD1. Germline assignment: CDR1 MNHEY and CDR2 SMNVEV (reference sequence). This CDR3 spans 13 amino acids. Germline trimming cut 5 bases from V and 9 bases from J; bases unmatched to any gene: 8. This chain's CDR3 is CASSPLGRGRYTF. For the CDR3, the DNA is TGTGCCAGCAGTCCCCTGGGCAGGGGGCGCTACACCTTC.

The table lists this clonotype with a few counts. The chain joins TRBV6-5 to TRBJ1-1; D gene ambiguous. V gave up 0 bases and J gave up 7 bases, with 12 bases separating them. This CDR3 spans 14 amino acids. The V gene's germline CDR1 is MNHEY and CDR2 SVGAGI. CDR3 in amino acids: CASSYSNPGGEAFF. DNA of the CDR3: TGTGCCAGCAGTTACTCAAACCCTGGAGGTGAAGCTTTCTTT.

The chain joins TRBV4-2 to TRBJ2-7, with a possible D match to TRBD1 (5 bases). The germline V gene has CDR1 LGHNA and CDR2 YNFKEQ. The CDR3 totals 13 residues. V gave up 4 bases and J gave up 1 base, with 8 bases separating them. CDR3 amino acids: CASSRGISYEQYF. In nucleotides, the CDR3 is TGTGCCAGCAGCCGGGGCATATCCTACGAGCAGTACTTC.

The gene calls are TRBV9 and TRBJ2-7; the match to TRBD1 covers 9 bases. Germline V gene sequence: CDR1 SGDLS, CDR2 YYNGEE. CDR3 length: 15 residues. The J segment lost 7 bases and the V segment lost 0 bases, leaving 8 bases of the junction unmatched. The CDR3 DNA follows: TGTGCCAGCAGCGTAGAGGGGACAGGGCCCTTGGAGCAGTACTTC. Translating gives CASSVEGTGPLEQYF.

This chain joins TRBV20-1 and TRBJ1-5; no reliable D call. Germline V gives CDR1 DFQATT, CDR2 SNEGSKA (reference sequence). The CDR3 contains 14 residues. V lost 1 base, J lost 7 bases, and 14 bases lay in between. The CDR3 DNA reads TGCAGTGCTAGAGGCAGCGTTAACTCCCAGCCCCAGCATTTT. Its protein product is CSARGSVNSQPQHF.

This chain connects TRBV11-2 to TRBJ2-1; D not certain. With 0 bases removed from V and 3 bases from J, the gap between germline ends came to 3 bases. Germline V gene sequence: CDR1 SGHAT, CDR2 FQNNGV. The CDR3 is 13 residues long. As DNA, the CDR3 is TGTGCCAGCAGCTTAGAACGCTACAATGAGCAGTTCTTC. Translated: CASSLERYNEQFF.

This clonotype was seen a few times. The chain employs TRBV6-1 and TRBJ2-1; D gene unclear. The CDR3 has 16 residues. Germline V gene data show CDR1 as MNHNS and CDR2 as SASEGT. Trimming removed 8 bases at V and 0 bases at J, with 17 bases between. The CDR3 loop reads CASLSGESSSYNEQFF. CDR3 nucleotide sequence: TGTGCCAGCCTTTCTGGTGAGTCCAGCTCCTACAATGAGCAGTTCTTC.

This clonotype was found many times. The genes are TRBV11-1 and TRBJ2-1, with TRBD2 matching over 11 bases. The CDR3 totals 20 residues. Germline V lookup: CDR1 SGHAT, CDR2 FQDESV (reference sequence). With V trimmed by 5 bases and J by 2 bases, 17 bases remained unmatched. CDR3 in amino acids: CASSGGTPHSGREAYNEQFF. DNA of the CDR3: TGTGCCAGCAGCGGCGGGACACCACATAGCGGGAGGGAAGCCTACAATGAGCAGTTCTTC.

This clonotype was recorded a few times. The genes are TRBV4-2 and TRBJ2-3, with TRBD2 identical over 13 bases. CDR3 length: 16 amino acids. J gave up 1 base and V 4 bases, and 2 bases lay outside the gene matches. Germline V lookup: CDR1 LGHNA, CDR2 YNFKEQ. CDR3 sequence (DNA): TGTGCCAGCAGCCGACTAGCGGGAGGAGGCACAGATACGCAGTATTTT. It specifies CASSRLAGGGTDTQYF.